Below are 6 T cell receptor beta chains sequenced from a single sample in a study of blood T cells in healthy people across ages. PCR was performed a second time for 7 to 11 cycles using a sample-barcoded 5' primer and a J-beta primer mix. TCRdb reprocessed the 5' RACE reads via MiXCR and lists one record per CDR3 protein. Of under 800,000 distinct CDR3 sequences listed, roughly 47% were seen once; the top ten hold less than 25%. The specimen sequenced was blood. The receptors stem from a woman aged 55-70 years in good health.

As to this clonotype: Sequence at one end of the junction differs from germline and may be a read error. The chain links TRBV6-1 to TRBJ2-6; perhaps TRBD1 as D (5 bases). Germline CDR1 reads MNHNS; CDR2 reads SASEGT. The CDR3 has 19 residues. This chain's CDR3 is CASRSVTLIGAKGSNVLAF. The CDR3 coding sequence is TGTGCCAGCAGGTCCGTCACATTAATTGGAGCCAAGGGGTCCAACGTCCTGGCTTTC.

This clonotype was seen ten or more times. The chain recombines TRBV29-1 with TRBJ2-1, with D tentatively TRBD2 (6 bases). Trimming shortened V by 3 bases and J by 6 bases, and 9 bases separated the two germline ends. There are 12 residues in the CDR3. Germline CDR1 is SQVTM and CDR2 is ANQGSEA. The CDR3 DNA follows: TGCAGCGTTGAGACTAGGTTCAATGAGCAGTTCTTC. Translated, it gives CSVETRFNEQFF.

This clonotype was detected a few times. V usage is TRBV7-2 and J usage is TRBJ1-2; D is unresolved. The CDR3 spans 14 residues. V lost 7 bases and J 2 bases, leaving 14 bases between the germline ends. Per germline, CDR1 SGHTA and CDR2 FQGNSA. CDR3 sequence (DNA): TGTGCCAGCACCCCGACGAAAGGGAACTATGGCTACACCTTC. This encodes CASTPTKGNYGYTF.

This CDR3 is CASSDKTGPSGTGANVLTF. DNA of the CDR3: TGTGCCAGCAGTGACAAAACCGGGCCTAGCGGGACTGGGGCCAACGTCCTGACTTTC. The chain recombines TRBV28 with TRBJ2-6; 9 bases align to TRBD2. Trimming removed 5 bases from V and 2 bases from J; junction bases left unmatched: 13. CDR1 MDHEN and CDR2 SYDVKM come from the germline V gene. This CDR3 contains 19 residues.

This chain links TRBV29-1 with TRBJ1-2, with D perhaps matching TRBD1 (5 bases). Germline CDR1 reads SQVTM; CDR2 reads ANQGSEA. The CDR3 runs 15 residues. V lost 0 bases and J 8 bases, leaving 19 bases between the germline ends. In nucleotides, the CDR3 is TGCAGCGTTGAAGAGGGAGGGGACGGGCCCGAGGGCTACACCTTC. This gives the protein CSVEEGGDGPEGYTF.

This clonotype appeared a few times. The rearrangement uses TRBV12-3 or TRBV12-4 and TRBJ2-7, with a weak D call TRBD1 (7 bases). The CDR3 has 16 residues. The V and J ends lost 4 bases and 0 bases respectively, with 16 bases between them. The CDR3 sequence: CASSSRQGLSSYEQYF. For the CDR3, the DNA is TGTGCCAGCAGTTCCCGACAGGGACTCAGCTCCTACGAGCAGTACTTC.